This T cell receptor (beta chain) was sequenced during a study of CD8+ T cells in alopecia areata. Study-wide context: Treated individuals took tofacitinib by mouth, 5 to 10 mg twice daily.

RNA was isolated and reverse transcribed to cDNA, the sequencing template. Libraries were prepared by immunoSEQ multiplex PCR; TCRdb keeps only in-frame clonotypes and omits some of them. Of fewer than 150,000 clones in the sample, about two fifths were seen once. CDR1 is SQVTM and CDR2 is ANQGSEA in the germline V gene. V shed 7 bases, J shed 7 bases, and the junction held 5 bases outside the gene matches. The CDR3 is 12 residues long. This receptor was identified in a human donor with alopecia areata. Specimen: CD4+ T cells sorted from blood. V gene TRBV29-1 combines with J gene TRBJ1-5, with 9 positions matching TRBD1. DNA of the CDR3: TGCAGCGCACAGGGGGCAGGGCAGCCCCAGCATTTT. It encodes CSAQGAGQPQHF.